This T cell receptor (beta chain) was profiled in a study of neurological immune-mediated disorders (dated by TCRdb to about 2019). With regard to the full study: Among the 35 or so multiple sclerosis patients, relapsing-remitting MS was present in around 30 and secondary progressive MS was present in 3. Peripheral blood TCR-beta repertoires from patients with HTLV-I-associated myelopathy (HAM/TSP), patients with multiple sclerosis, and healthy controls were compared in the study using UMI-based sequencing. The 100 to 110 TCR-beta libraries covered PBMC samples along with longitudinal samples, technical triplicates, and paired sorted CD4+ and CD8+ T-cell subsets. Of the approximately 66 subjects in the cohort, some 15 were HAM/TSP patients, 34 were multiple sclerosis patients, and about 20 were healthy controls. Beyond this particular receptor, the publication reports: The highest TCR clonal expansion was observed in HAM/TSP patients, whereas the lowest was observed in MS patients, even when compared with healthy controls. No identical CDR3 amino acid sequences were found to be shared among expanded clones across subjects, suggesting that TCR-beta repertoires were private in all groups. The MS cluster was not associated with any clinical or MRI features, and the authors stated that larger cohorts are needed. Phylogenetic analysis grouped repertoires from 18 of 34 MS patients into a cluster of related CDR3 sequences, suggesting a possible repertoire-level signature.

The CDR3 runs 15 residues from the cysteine to the phenylalanine. Only the CDR3 portion is preserved as DNA: 45 bases, with reading frame beginning at the first base. CDR1 and CDR2 were assigned from the germline V gene as SGHRS and YFSETQ. V is trimmed back by 4 bases and J by 7 bases, and the junction contains 6 bases that no gene match accounts for. Libraries from unsorted PBMCs were made from 2 million PBMCs kept in RNAlater at -80 degrees C until RNA extraction. Multiple sclerosis patients were enrolled in a US clinical protocol under which disease progression was evaluated by magnetic resonance imaging. PBMCs were separated from peripheral blood using Ficoll-Hypaque density gradient centrifugation and then cryopreserved in liquid nitrogen. This clonotype was seen ten or more times. Its specific antigen is unknown. Base-call qualities are not available, and no considerably larger clone is one nucleotide away.

To synthesize cDNA, template-switch 5'RACE was performed with a primer carrying a 10-nucleotide random unique molecular identifier so that each TCR transcript was tagged. Each sequencing run produced over 200 million TCR-beta sequences covering 15-18 subjects. The RNeasy kit was used to extract total RNA. The KAPA Real-time Library Amplification kit was used to amplify TCR-beta VDJ regions with primers targeting the TCR constant region and the 5'RACE anchor. A first PCR added sample indexes and Illumina adaptors, and a second PCR then raised library yield. After purification with Ampure beads, the TCR product of roughly 650 bp was size-selected on a 2% E-gel SizeSelection system. Library quality was checked on a Bioanalyzer, concentration was measured with Qubit, and libraries were quantified with the Kapa Library Quantification kit before pooling. Paired-end 2 x 150 bp sequencing of the libraries was performed on an Illumina HiSeq 2500. To increase sequence diversity, about 25-31% phiX was spiked into each library pool. In the source study's methods: Quality-filtered reads were processed with the UMI-based MiGEC pipeline, and over 90% of raw TCR sequences were removed by the MiGEC pipeline during error correction. VDJ genes were aligned to IMGT germline references, and each clonotype was defined by a unique CDR3 amino acid sequence together with V-J genes. VDJtools evaluated clonal expansion, Shannon diversity and CDR3 relatedness (CalcPairwiseDistances, ClusterSamples); CLCbio workbench built phylogenetic trees. A clone was classed as expanded if it had 8 or more unique UMIs, a cutoff based on coefficient-of-variation modelling across technical triplicates. TCRdb trimmed public reads at Q25 via fastp, called clones via MiXCR and kept in-frame beta chains. Duplicate CDR3 protein sequences are folded into a single record with the most common DNA and genes. TCRdb, rather than the study authors, made the V and J calls. The sample contains fewer than 85,000 distinct CDR3 sequences, around 5% of them found a single time. The ten top clones hold about 2.2% of the sample.

The rearranged chain carries TRBV5-1 and TRBJ2-1, and 12 junctional nucleotides match TRBD1. The TCR originated in a woman between 65 and 79 years old with multiple sclerosis. Sequencing was done on a sample of PBMCs. The DNA sequence is as follows: TGCGCCAGCAGCCCGGGACAGGGGGCGCGTAATGAGCAGTTCTTC. This yields the protein CASSPGQGARNEQFF.